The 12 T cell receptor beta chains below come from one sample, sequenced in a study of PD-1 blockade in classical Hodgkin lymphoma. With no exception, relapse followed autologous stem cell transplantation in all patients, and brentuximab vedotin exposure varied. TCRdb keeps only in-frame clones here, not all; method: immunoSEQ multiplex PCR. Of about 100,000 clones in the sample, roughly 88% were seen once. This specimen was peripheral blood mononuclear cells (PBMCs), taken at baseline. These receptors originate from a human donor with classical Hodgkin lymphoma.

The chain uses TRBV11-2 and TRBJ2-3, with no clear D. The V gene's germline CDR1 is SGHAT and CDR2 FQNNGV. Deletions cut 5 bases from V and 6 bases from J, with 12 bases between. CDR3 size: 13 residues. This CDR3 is CASSPGPWDTQYF. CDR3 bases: TGTGCCAGCAGCCCGGGCCCTTGGGATACGCAGTATTTT.

The CDR3 bases are TGCGCCAGCAGCCCGATGGGACAGGCGGGCAATCAGCCCCAGCATTTT. Its protein is CASSPMGQAGNQPQHF. This chain connects TRBV5-1 to TRBJ1-5, with 8 bases fitting TRBD1. Germline assignment: CDR1 SGHRS and CDR2 YFSETQ. The V and J ends lost 4 bases and 2 bases, in that order; junction bases with no gene match: 8. CDR3 size: 16 residues. Variable domain in full (rest from reference TRBV5-1 and TRBJ1-5): KAGVTQTPRYLIKTRGQQVTLSCSPISGHRSVSWYQQTPGQGLQFLFEYFSETQRNKGNFPGRFSGRQFSNSRSEMNVSTLELGDSALYLCASSPMGQAGNQPQHFGDGTRLSIL.

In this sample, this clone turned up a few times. The CDR3 DNA sequence: TGTGCTAGTGGTTTGGGGCCAAGAAAGGAGACCCAGTACTTC. Protein: CASGLGPRKETQYF. The chain combines TRBV12-5 with TRBJ2-5; D ambiguous. There are 14 residues in the CDR3. From germline, CDR1 is LGHNT and CDR2 FRNRAP. V lost 1 base to trimming and J lost 5 bases, with 11 bases between them.

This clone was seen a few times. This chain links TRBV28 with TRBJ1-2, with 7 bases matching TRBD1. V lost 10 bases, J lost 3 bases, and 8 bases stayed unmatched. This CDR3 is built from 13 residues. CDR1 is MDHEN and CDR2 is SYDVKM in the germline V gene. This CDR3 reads CATADRVDYGYTF. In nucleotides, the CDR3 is TGTGCCACGGCAGACAGGGTGGACTATGGCTACACCTTC.

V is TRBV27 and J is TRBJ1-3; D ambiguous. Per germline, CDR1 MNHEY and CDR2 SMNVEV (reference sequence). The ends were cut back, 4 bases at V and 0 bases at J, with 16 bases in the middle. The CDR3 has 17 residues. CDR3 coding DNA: TGTGCCAGCAGTTCGGTTGGGCGGGATCCCTCTGGAAACACCATATATTTT. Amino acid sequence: CASSSVGRDPSGNTIYF.

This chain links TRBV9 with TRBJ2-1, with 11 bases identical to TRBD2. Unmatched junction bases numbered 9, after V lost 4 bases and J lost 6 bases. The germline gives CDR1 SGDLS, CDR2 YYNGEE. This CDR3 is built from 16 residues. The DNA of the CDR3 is TGTGCCAGCAGCATCTGGGGGACTAGCGGTTCCAATGAGCAGTTCTTC. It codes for CASSIWGTSGSNEQFF.

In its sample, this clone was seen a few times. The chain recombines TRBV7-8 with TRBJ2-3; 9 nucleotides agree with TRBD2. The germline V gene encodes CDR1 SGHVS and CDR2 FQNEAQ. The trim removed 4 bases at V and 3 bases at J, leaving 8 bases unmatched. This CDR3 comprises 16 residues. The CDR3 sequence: CASSYLSGRLTDTQYF. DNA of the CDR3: TGTGCCAGCAGCTACCTCAGCGGGAGGTTGACAGATACGCAGTATTTT.

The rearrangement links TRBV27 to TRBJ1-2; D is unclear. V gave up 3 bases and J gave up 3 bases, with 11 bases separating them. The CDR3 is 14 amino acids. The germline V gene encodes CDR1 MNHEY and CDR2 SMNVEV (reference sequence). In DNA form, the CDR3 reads TGTGCCAGCAGTTTTGCAGGACCCGACTATGGCTACACCTTC. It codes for CASSFAGPDYGYTF.

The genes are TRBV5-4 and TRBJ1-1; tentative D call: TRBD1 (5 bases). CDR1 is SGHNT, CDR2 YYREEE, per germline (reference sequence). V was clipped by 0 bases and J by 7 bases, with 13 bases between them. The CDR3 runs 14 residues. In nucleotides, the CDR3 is TGTGCCAGCAGCTTGGCCCGGGGGACGAATGAAGCTTTCTTT. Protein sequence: CASSLARGTNEAFF.

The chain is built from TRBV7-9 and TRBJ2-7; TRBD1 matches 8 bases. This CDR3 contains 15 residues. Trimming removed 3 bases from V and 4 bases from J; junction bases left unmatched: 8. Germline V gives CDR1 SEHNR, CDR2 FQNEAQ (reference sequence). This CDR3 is CASSFSGTGLYEQYF. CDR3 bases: TGTGCCAGCAGCTTTTCCGGGACAGGCCTATACGAGCAGTACTTC.

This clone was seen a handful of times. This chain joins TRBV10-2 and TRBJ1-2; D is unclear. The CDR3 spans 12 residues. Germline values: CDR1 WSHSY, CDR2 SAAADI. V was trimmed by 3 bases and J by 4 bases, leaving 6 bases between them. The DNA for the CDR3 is TGCGCCAGCAGTGACGGTGTCTATGGCTACACCTTC. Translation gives CASSDGVYGYTF.

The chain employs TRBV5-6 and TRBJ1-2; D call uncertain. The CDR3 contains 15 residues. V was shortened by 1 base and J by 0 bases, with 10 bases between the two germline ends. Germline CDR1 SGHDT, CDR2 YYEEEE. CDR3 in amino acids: CASSLSRYPNYGYTF. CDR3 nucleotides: TGTGCCAGCAGCTTGAGCAGGTACCCTAACTATGGCTACACCTTC.